The 25 T cell receptor beta chains reported below all come from one sample, sequenced in a study of T cells after yellow fever vaccination. Via MiXCR, TCRdb re-called the 5' RACE reads, giving one row per CDR3 protein. The repertoire has tens of thousands of distinct CDR3 sequences, roughly 6.3% of them found once; the top ten carry approximately 25%. Source: PBMCs, either bulk or a sorted T-cell subset (CD4+, CD8+, memory, or dextramer-sorted; not recorded which), taken on the day of the yellow fever booster vaccination. All receptors derive from a man in his thirties or forties who received the YFV17D yellow fever vaccine.

The chain uses TRBV7-2 and TRBJ1-1; TRBD1 is a possible D gene (6 bases). CDR1 is SGHTA, CDR2 FQGNSA, per germline. V was shortened by 5 bases and J by 5 bases, with 15 bases between the two germline ends. The CDR3 sequence is 14 residues long. This CDR3 is CASSLNTGRTEAFF. DNA of the CDR3: TGTGCCAGCAGCCTTAATACAGGGAGGACTGAAGCTTTCTTT.

This clonotype was observed many times. The V gene is TRBV20-1, the J gene TRBJ2-3; no reliable D call. Trimming took 2 bases from V and 2 from J, leaving 14 bases between them. CDR3 length: 15 amino acids. CDR1 is DFQATT, CDR2 SNEGSKA, per germline (reference sequence). In DNA form, the CDR3 reads TGCAGTGCTAGACTTCCCCCGCCCTTCACAGATACGCAGTATTTT. Protein product: CSARLPPPFTDTQYF.

In its sample, this clonotype was seen many times. The CDR3 loop reads CASSVKEYNEQFF. Written as DNA, the CDR3 is TGTGCCAGCAGTGTTAAGGAATACAATGAGCAGTTCTTC. V usage is TRBV6-4 and J usage is TRBJ2-1; no clear D gene. The ends were cut back, 4 bases at V and 4 bases at J, with 8 bases in the middle. Germline CDR1 MRHNA, CDR2 SNTAGT. The CDR3 is 13 residues long.

This clonotype was counted a few times. V usage is TRBV20-1 and J usage is TRBJ2-7, with 14 bases lining up with TRBD2. CDR1 and CDR2 from the germline V gene are DFQATT and SNEGSKA (reference sequence). The trim removed 1 base at V and 2 bases at J, leaving 1 base unmatched. The CDR3 spans 15 residues. The CDR3 DNA reads TGCAGTGCTAGAGTGGGACTAGCGGGGGCCTACGAGCAGTACTTC. This encodes CSARVGLAGAYEQYF.

In this sample, this clonotype turned up many times. The chain couples TRBV5-1 to TRBJ2-1; 7 bases align to TRBD1. The CDR3 is 14 amino acids. V lost 1 base, J lost 6 bases, and 4 bases stayed unmatched. Germline-derived CDR1 and CDR2 are SGHRS and YFSETQ. The CDR3 DNA reads as TGCGCCAGCAGCTTGAAGGGACAGTTCAATGAGCAGTTCTTC. Translation: CASSLKGQFNEQFF.

This clonotype has a handful of counts. The CDR3 bases are TGTGCCAGCGACAGGGGACTCAACACCGGGGAGCTGTTTTTT. It translates to CASDRGLNTGELFF. V usage is TRBV19 and J usage is TRBJ2-2; 8 nucleotides align to TRBD1. The junction had 5 bases not matched to a gene; V was cut back by 9 bases and J by 2 bases. Germline V gene sequence: CDR1 LNHDA, CDR2 SQIVND (reference sequence). The CDR3 spans 14 residues.

The table lists this clonotype with many counts. The CDR3 is CASSRVHPGLARTDTQYF. In nucleotides, the CDR3 is TGCGCCAGCAGCCGAGTTCACCCGGGGCTAGCCAGGACAGATACGCAGTATTTT. This sequence joins TRBV5-1 and TRBJ2-3, with D perhaps assigned TRBD1 or TRBD2 (5 bases each). CDR1 is SGHRS, CDR2 YFSETQ, per germline. This CDR3 is 18 amino acids long. The ends were cut back, 4 bases at V and 3 bases at J, with 24 bases in the middle.

A few counts support this clonotype. The chain carries TRBV3-1 and TRBJ2-1; TRBD2 might be the D (5 bases). The CDR3 covers 20 residues. Germline CDR1 is LGHDT and CDR2 is YNNKEL (reference sequence). V was trimmed by 4 bases and J by 6 bases, leaving 31 bases between them. This chain's CDR3 is CASSPPAERRLTKGGNEQFF. Written as DNA, the CDR3 is TGTGCCAGCAGCCCCCCGGCGGAGCGGAGATTAACAAAGGGCGGCAATGAGCAGTTCTTC.

This clonotype was recorded at least ten times. The V gene is TRBV20-1, the J gene TRBJ1-1; D is undetermined. CDR3 length: 12 residues. In germline, CDR1 is DFQATT, CDR2 SNEGSKA (reference sequence). V was trimmed by 0 bases and J by 6 bases, leaving 8 bases between them. CDR3 region: CSARDRTAEAFF. Written as DNA, the CDR3 is TGCAGTGCTAGAGATCGGACGGCTGAAGCTTTCTTT.

This clonotype was recorded at least ten times. The chain joins TRBV6-1 to TRBJ1-2, with unresolved D. V shed 0 bases and J shed 4 bases, with 15 bases lying between them. The CDR3 spans 16 residues. Germline CDR1 is MNHNS and CDR2 is SASEGT. Here the CDR3 DNA reads TGTGCCAGCAGTGAAGCTAGGGATGGACGCGGCTATGGCTACACCTTC. This sequence encodes CASSEARDGRGYGYTF.

In its sample, this clonotype was seen many times. The chain joins TRBV7-9 to TRBJ2-7; 8 nucleotides agree with TRBD1. Germline CDR1 and CDR2: SEHNR and FQNEAQ (reference sequence). CDR3 size: 14 residues. The J segment lost 4 bases and the V segment lost 11 bases, leaving 13 bases of the junction unmatched. CDR3 sequence: CAVPRGPIPYEQYF. Here the CDR3 DNA reads TGTGCCGTACCCAGGGGGCCCATCCCGTACGAGCAGTACTTC.

Many counts were recorded for this clonotype. The chain is built from TRBV7-2 and TRBJ2-1; 7 nucleotides align to TRBD2. Germline CDR1 SGHTA, CDR2 FQGNSA. The CDR3 is 16 residues long. With 1 base clipped from V and 4 bases from J, the junction kept 7 bases outside the gene matches. The CDR3 sequence: CASSLGEGPRYNEQFF. CDR3 DNA sequence: TGTGCCAGCAGCTTAGGGGAGGGACCCCGTTACAATGAGCAGTTCTTC.

The chain couples TRBV9 to TRBJ2-7; D tentatively reads TRBD1 or TRBD2 (5 bases each). The CDR3 covers 14 residues. V was clipped by 0 bases and J by 7 bases, with 14 bases between them. From germline, CDR1 is SGDLS and CDR2 YYNGEE. Here the CDR3 reads CASSVDQGDPEQYF. The CDR3 DNA reads TGTGCCAGCAGCGTAGATCAGGGAGACCCTGAGCAGTACTTC. Using reference TRBV9 and TRBJ2-7 for the parts outside the CDR3, the full variable domain is DSGVTQTPKHLITATGQRVTLRCSPRSGDLSVYWYQQSLDQGLQFLIQYYNGEERAKGNILERFSAQQFPDLHSELNLSSLELGDSALYFCASSVDQGDPEQYFGPGTRLTVT.

The chain uses TRBV10-2 and TRBJ2-7; D is possibly TRBD2 (6 bases). CDR1 and CDR2 (germline): WSHSY, SAAADI. The CDR3 is 16 amino acids. Trimming removed 8 bases from V and 5 bases from J, with 25 bases in between. CDR3 bases: TGCGCCAGCCGGGGGTGGGGTTGGCGGCCCCCGGACGAGCAGTACTTC. Translated: CASRGWGWRPPDEQYF.

Judged by abundance, this clonotype is medium-sized. The rearrangement joins TRBV12-3 or TRBV12-4 to TRBJ2-3; TRBD1 matches at 7 bases. After removal of 7 bases from V and 2 bases from J, the junction contained 6 bases not matched to a gene. CDR3 length: 14 amino acids. The CDR3 loop is CASKRQGLTDTQYF. In DNA, the CDR3 is TGTGCCAGCAAAAGACAGGGCCTCACAGATACGCAGTATTTT.

This clonotype was picked up a small number of times. The V and J genes are TRBV15 and TRBJ2-3; D is perhaps TRBD2 (6 bases). With 5 bases removed from V and 2 bases from J, the gap between germline ends came to 20 bases. The CDR3 is 17 residues long. Germline CDR1 reads LNHNV; CDR2 reads YYDKDF (reference sequence). The CDR3 DNA follows: TGTGCCACCAGCGGCATAGCGGTTGATGAATACACAGATACGCAGTATTTT. Its protein is CATSGIAVDEYTDTQYF.

This clonotype appeared many times. The chain joins TRBV28 to TRBJ2-2; 7 nucleotides agree with TRBD2. With V trimmed by 1 base and J by 5 bases, 4 bases remained unmatched. Looked up from germline, CDR1 is MDHEN and CDR2 is SYDVKM. This CDR3 has 15 amino acids. CDR3 in DNA: TGTGCCAGCAGTTTATCGCGGGGGTATACCGGGGAGCTGTTTTTT. This codes for CASSLSRGYTGELFF.

At least ten counts were recorded for this clonotype. This chain joins TRBV24-1 and TRBJ2-2; no definite D call. V was clipped by 5 bases and J by 4 bases, with 7 bases between them. Looked up from germline, CDR1 is KGHDR and CDR2 is SFDVKD. CDR3 length: 13 residues. Here the CDR3 DNA reads TGTGCCACCAGTGGTGATGCCACCGGGGAGCTGTTTTTT. Encoded protein: CATSGDATGELFF.

V gene TRBV7-9 combines with J gene TRBJ1-1; 11 bases align to TRBD1. Germline CDR1 and CDR2: SEHNR and FQNEAQ (reference sequence). Trimming cost V 4 bases and J 10 bases; bases outside gene matches: 8. The CDR3 covers 14 residues. CDR3: CASSSGQGASLAFF. The CDR3 nucleotides are TGTGCCAGCAGCTCCGGACAGGGGGCTTCTTTAGCTTTCTTT.

Comment on this clonotype: The junction departs from the called germline gene at one end, perhaps through a read error. The chain is built from TRBV6-2 or TRBV6-3 and TRBJ2-7; 8 nucleotides line up with TRBD2. The CDR3 extends over 17 amino acids. Germline V gene sequence: CDR1 MNHEY, CDR2 SVGEGT. The CDR3 is CTSSYDLSGSFSYEQYF. The DNA of the CDR3 is TGTACCAGCAGTTACGACCTCAGCGGGAGTTTCTCCTACGAGCAGTACTTC.

This clonotype was seen more than once but under ten times. V is TRBV5-1 and J is TRBJ2-3; no clear D gene. CDR1 is SGHRS and CDR2 is YFSETQ in the germline V gene. The germline V and J ends were trimmed by 6 bases and 1 base, with 15 bases remaining between them. The CDR3 totals 15 residues. Here the CDR3 reads CASTQLRLGTDTQYF. The CDR3, as DNA: TGCGCCAGCACCCAACTCCGGTTAGGCACAGATACGCAGTATTTT.

This sequence joins TRBV10-3 and TRBJ2-7, with 11 bases matching TRBD1. CDR1 and CDR2 (germline): ENHRY, SYGVKD. V dropped 6 bases and J dropped 6; count of bases not matched to a gene: 7. The CDR3 is made up of 14 amino acids. The CDR3 DNA sequence: TGTGCCATCAGAAATCGGACAGGGGGCGGCGAGCAGTACTTC. It codes for CAIRNRTGGGEQYF.

This clonotype was observed at least ten times. V usage is TRBV5-4 and J usage is TRBJ1-1; the D gene is possibly TRBD1 (6 bases). This CDR3 has 14 amino acids. Germline CDR1 is SGHNT and CDR2 is YYREEE (reference sequence). V was clipped by 0 bases and J by 3 bases, with 9 bases between them. Here the CDR3 reads CASSLGQVDTEAFF. CDR3 coding DNA: TGTGCCAGCAGCTTGGGACAGGTCGACACTGAAGCTTTCTTT. Filled out from reference TRBV5-4 and TRBJ1-1, the complete variable domain reads ETGVTQSPTHLIKTRGQQVTLRCSSQSGHNTVSWYQQALGQGPQFIFQYYREEENGRGNFPPRFSGLQFPNYSSELNVNALELDDSALYLCASSLGQVDTEAFFGQGTRLTVV.

This clonotype came up many times. The chain combines TRBV20-1 with TRBJ2-5; the D call may be TRBD1 or TRBD2 (5 bases each). Germline assignment: CDR1 DFQATT and CDR2 SNEGSKA (reference sequence). The CDR3 covers 13 residues. V gave up 5 bases and J gave up 2 bases, with 12 bases separating them. The CDR3 DNA follows: TGCAGTGCTGGGGACCAGAGGCAAGAGACCCAGTACTTC. Residues: CSAGDQRQETQYF.

This clonotype was detected many times. The chain has TRBV3-1 and TRBJ2-7; either TRBD1 or TRBD2 may fit D (7 bases each). There are 15 residues in the CDR3. V was cut by 4 bases and J by 1 base, with 14 bases left in between. Per germline, CDR1 LGHDT and CDR2 YNNKEL (reference sequence). In nucleotides, the CDR3 is TGTGCCAGCAGCCGAGGGGGGGACAGATCCTACGAGCAGTACTTC. The encoded protein is CASSRGGDRSYEQYF.